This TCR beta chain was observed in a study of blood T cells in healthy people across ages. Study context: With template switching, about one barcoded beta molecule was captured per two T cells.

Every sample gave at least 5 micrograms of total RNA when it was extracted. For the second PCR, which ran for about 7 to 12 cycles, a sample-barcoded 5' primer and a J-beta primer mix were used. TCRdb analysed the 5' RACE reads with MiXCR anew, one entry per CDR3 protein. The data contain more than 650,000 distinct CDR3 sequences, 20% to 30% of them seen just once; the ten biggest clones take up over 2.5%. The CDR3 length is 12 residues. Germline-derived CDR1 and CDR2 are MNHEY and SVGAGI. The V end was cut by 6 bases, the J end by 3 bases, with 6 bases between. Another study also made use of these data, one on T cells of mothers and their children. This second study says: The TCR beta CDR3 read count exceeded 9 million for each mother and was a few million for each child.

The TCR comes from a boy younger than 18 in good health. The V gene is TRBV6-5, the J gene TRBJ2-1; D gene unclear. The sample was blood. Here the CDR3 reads CASSKSYNEQFF. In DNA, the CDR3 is TGTGCCAGCAGCAAAAGCTACAATGAGCAGTTCTTC.